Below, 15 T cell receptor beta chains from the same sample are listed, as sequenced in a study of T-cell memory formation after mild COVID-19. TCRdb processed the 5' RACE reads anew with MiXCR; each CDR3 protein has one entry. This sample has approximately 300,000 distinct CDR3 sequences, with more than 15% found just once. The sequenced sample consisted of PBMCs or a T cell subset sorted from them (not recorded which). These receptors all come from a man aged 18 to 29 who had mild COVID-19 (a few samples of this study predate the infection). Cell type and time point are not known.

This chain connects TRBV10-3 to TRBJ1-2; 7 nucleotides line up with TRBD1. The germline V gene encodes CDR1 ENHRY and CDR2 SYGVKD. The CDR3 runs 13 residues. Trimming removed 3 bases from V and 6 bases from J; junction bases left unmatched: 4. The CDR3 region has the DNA TGTGCCATCAGTGATAGGACAGGAAATGGCTACACCTTC. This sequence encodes CAISDRTGNGYTF.

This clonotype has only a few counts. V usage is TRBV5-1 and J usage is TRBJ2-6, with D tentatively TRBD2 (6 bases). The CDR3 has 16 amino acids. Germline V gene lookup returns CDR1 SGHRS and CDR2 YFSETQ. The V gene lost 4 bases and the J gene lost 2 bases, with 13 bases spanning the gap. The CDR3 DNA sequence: TGCGCCAGCAGCACCACCTCGGGGGCTGGGGCCAACGTCCTGACTTTC. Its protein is CASSTTSGAGANVLTF.

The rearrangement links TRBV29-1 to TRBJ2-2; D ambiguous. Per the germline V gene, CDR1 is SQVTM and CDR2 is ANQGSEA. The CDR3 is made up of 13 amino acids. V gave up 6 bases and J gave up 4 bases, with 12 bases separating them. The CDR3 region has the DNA TGCAGCGTAGCTACCGGGCCCACCGGGGAGCTGTTTTTT. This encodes CSVATGPTGELFF.

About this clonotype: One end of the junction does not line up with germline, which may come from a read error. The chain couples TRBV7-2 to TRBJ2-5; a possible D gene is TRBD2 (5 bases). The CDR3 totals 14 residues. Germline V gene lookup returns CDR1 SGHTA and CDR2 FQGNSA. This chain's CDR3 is CVSSRRLSQETQYF. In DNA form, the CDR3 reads TGTGTCAGCAGCCGGCGACTAAGCCAAGAGACCCAGTACTTC.

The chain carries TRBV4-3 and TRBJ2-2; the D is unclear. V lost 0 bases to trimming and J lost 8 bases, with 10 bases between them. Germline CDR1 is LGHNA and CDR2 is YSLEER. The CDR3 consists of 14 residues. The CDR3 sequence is CASSQDLWLGELFF. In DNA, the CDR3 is TGCGCCAGCAGCCAAGATCTCTGGCTAGGGGAGCTGTTTTTT.

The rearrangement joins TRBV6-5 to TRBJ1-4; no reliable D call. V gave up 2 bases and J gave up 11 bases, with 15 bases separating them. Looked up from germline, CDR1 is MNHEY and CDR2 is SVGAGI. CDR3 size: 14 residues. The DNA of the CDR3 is TGTGCCAGCAGTTACGGCCGTAATCATTTCAAACTGTTTTTT. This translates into CASSYGRNHFKLFF.

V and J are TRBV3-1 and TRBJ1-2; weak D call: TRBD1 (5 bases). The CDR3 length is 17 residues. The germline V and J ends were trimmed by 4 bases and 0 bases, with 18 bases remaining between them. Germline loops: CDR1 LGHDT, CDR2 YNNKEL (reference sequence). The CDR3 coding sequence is TGTGCCAGCAGCCCCTACTCCGAGGGGATTTCTAACTATGGCTACACCTTC. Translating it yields CASSPYSEGISNYGYTF.

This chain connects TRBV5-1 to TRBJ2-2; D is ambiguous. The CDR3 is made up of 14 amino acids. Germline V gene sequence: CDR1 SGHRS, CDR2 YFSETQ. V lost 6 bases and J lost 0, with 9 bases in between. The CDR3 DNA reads TGCGCCAGCACCCATTTGACGAACACCGGGGAGCTGTTTTTT. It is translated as CASTHLTNTGELFF.

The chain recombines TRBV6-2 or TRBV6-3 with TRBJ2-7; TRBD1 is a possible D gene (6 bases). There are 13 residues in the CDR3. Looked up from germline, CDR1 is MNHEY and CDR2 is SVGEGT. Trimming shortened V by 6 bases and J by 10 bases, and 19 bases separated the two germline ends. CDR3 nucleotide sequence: TGTGCCAGCAGACCAGCCGACAGGCCTAGACAGTACTTC. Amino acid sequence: CASRPADRPRQYF.

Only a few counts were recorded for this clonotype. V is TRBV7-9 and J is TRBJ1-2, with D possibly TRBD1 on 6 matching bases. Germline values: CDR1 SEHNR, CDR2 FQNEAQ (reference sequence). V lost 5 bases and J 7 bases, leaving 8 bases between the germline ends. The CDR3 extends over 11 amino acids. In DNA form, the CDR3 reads TGTGCCAGCAGCGGGACACTTGGCTACACCTTC. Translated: CASSGTLGYTF.

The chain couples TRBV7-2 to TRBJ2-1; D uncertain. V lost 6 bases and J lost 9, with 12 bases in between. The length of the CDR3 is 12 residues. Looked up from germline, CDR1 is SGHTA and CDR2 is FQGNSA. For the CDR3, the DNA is TGTGCCAGCAGTCGCCCCGACGGTGAGCAGTTCTTC. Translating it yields CASSRPDGEQFF.

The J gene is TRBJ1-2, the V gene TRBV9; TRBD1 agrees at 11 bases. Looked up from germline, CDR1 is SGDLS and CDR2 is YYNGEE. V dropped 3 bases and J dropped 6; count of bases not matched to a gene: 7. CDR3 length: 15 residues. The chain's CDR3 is CASSGTGQGADGYTF. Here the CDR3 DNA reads TGTGCCAGCAGCGGGACCGGACAGGGGGCAGATGGCTACACCTTC. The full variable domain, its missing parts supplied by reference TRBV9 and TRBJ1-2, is DSGVTQTPKHLITATGQRVTLRCSPRSGDLSVYWYQQSLDQGLQFLIQYYNGEERAKGNILERFSAQQFPDLHSELNLSSLELGDSALYFCASSGTGQGADGYTFGSGTRLTVV.

The CDR3 nucleotides read TGCAGTGCATACGTATCGGGACTCGACACAGATACGCAGTATTTT. Residues: CSAYVSGLDTDTQYF. The chain has TRBV20-1 and TRBJ2-3; possible D gene TRBD2, 6 bases. Trimming took 6 bases from V and 2 from J, leaving 18 bases between them. Germline V gene data show CDR1 as DFQATT and CDR2 as SNEGSKA (reference sequence). The CDR3 loop spans 15 amino acids.

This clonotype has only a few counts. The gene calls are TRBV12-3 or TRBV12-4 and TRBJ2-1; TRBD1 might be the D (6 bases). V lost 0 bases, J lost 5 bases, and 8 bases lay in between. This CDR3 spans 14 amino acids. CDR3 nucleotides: TGTGCCAGCAGTTTAGCACAGGGAAACAATGAGCAGTTCTTC. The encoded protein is CASSLAQGNNEQFF.

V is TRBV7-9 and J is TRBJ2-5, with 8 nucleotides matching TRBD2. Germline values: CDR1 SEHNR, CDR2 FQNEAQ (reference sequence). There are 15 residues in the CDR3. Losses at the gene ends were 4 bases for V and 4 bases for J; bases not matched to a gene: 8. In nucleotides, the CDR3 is TGTGCCAGCAGCTCAAATAGCGGGGAAAGAGAGACCCAGTACTTC. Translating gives CASSSNSGERETQYF.